One sample yielded the 24 T cell receptor beta chains listed below, sequenced in a study of T cell changes during pregnancy in multiple sclerosis. TCRdb keeps only in-frame clones here, not all; method: immunoSEQ multiplex PCR. The table records about 80,000 clones, around 92% of them present only once. Sample: peripheral blood, taken before pregnancy. All receptors come from a female donor with multiple sclerosis, enrolled in a pregnancy study.

The V gene is TRBV7-9, the J gene TRBJ2-7, with a possible D match to TRBD1 (5 bases). The CDR3 runs 14 residues. Per the germline V gene, CDR1 is SEHNR and CDR2 is FQNEAQ (reference sequence). The ends were cut back, 7 bases at V and 0 bases at J, with 13 bases in the middle. This CDR3 reads CASTWGLDSYEQYF. Here the CDR3 DNA reads TGTGCCAGCACGTGGGGCCTAGACTCCTACGAGCAGTACTTC.

J is TRBJ1-6 and V is TRBV7-2; the D gene is possibly TRBD1 (5 bases). Deletions cut 1 base from V and 10 bases from J, with 11 bases between. Germline CDR1 and CDR2: SGHTA and FQGNSA. CDR3 size: 14 residues. The chain's CDR3 is CASSLGAGGSPLHF. DNA for the CDR3: TGTGCCAGCAGCTTAGGGGCCGGGGGGTCACCCCTCCACTTT.

The V gene is TRBV5-6, the J gene TRBJ2-1, with a tentative D call TRBD1 (5 bases). The ends were cut back, 0 bases at V and 9 bases at J, with 19 bases in the middle. The CDR3 is 16 residues long. In germline, CDR1 is SGHDT, CDR2 YYEEEE. This CDR3 reads CASSLGGGLGFGEQFF. The CDR3 nucleotides are TGTGCCAGCAGCTTGGGGGGCGGTTTGGGGTTTGGTGAGCAGTTCTTC.

The genes are TRBV9 and TRBJ1-3, with 8 positions matching TRBD1. Per germline, CDR1 SGDLS and CDR2 YYNGEE. The trim removed 3 bases at V and 0 bases at J, leaving 8 bases unmatched. The CDR3 is 17 residues long. CDR3 loop: CASSAGDRFYSGNTIYF. CDR3 nucleotides: TGTGCCAGCAGCGCCGGGGACAGGTTTTACTCTGGAAACACCATATATTTT.

In nucleotides, the CDR3 is TGTGCCAGCAGCCCCCGTCTGGAAAAACTGTTTTTT. Translation gives CASSPRLEKLFF. The chain couples TRBV7-8 to TRBJ1-4; no definite D call. V dropped 5 bases and J dropped 8 bases, with 9 bases sitting between them. The CDR3 loop spans 12 amino acids. Per germline, CDR1 SGHVS and CDR2 FQNEAQ.

The chain is built from TRBV5-4 and TRBJ2-3; 10 bases are shared with TRBD1. The CDR3 extends over 16 amino acids. The trim removed 4 bases at V and 4 bases at J, leaving 9 bases unmatched. Germline CDR1 is SGHNT and CDR2 is YYREEE (reference sequence). CDR3 DNA: TGTGCCAGCAGCCCCTCGACAGGGGGCCTCGCAGATACGCAGTATTTT. This encodes CASSPSTGGLADTQYF.

The chain recombines TRBV27 with TRBJ2-7, with 9 positions matching TRBD2. V gave up 6 bases and J gave up 3 bases; unmatched junction bases: 6. Germline V CDR1 and CDR2: MNHEY, SMNVEV (reference sequence). The length of the CDR3 is 14 residues. The CDR3 here is CASRRAGGSYEQYF. CDR3 nucleotide sequence: TGTGCCAGCAGGAGAGCGGGGGGCAGCTACGAGCAGTACTTC.

The V gene is TRBV7-6, the J gene TRBJ1-4; D unclear. This CDR3 spans 15 amino acids. In germline, CDR1 is SGHVS, CDR2 FNYEAQ. Trimming took 1 base from V and 4 from J, leaving 10 bases between them. CDR3 region: CASSLVAESNEKLFF. In DNA form, the CDR3 reads TGTGCCAGCAGCTTAGTAGCAGAGAGTAATGAAAAACTGTTTTTT.

This sequence joins TRBV7-9 and TRBJ1-1; D remains unclear. V was clipped by 1 base and J by 3 bases, with 12 bases between them. Looked up from germline, CDR1 is SEHNR and CDR2 is FQNEAQ (reference sequence). CDR3 length: 15 residues. The CDR3 DNA reads as TGTGCCAGCAGCTTAGTCGGGATTAGAGACACTGAAGCTTTCTTT. Its protein product is CASSLVGIRDTEAFF.

This rearrangement joins TRBV6-4 to TRBJ1-4, with a possible D match to TRBD1 (6 bases). V gave up 1 base and J gave up 5 bases, with 14 bases separating them. Germline V gene lookup returns CDR1 MRHNA and CDR2 SNTAGT. The CDR3 length is 16 residues. The CDR3 bases are TGTGCCAGCAGTGACTTGGACAAAAGGGGGAATGAAAAACTGTTTTTT. Encoded protein: CASSDLDKRGNEKLFF.

The rearrangement links TRBV20-1 to TRBJ1-1; no clear D. The CDR3 has 11 residues. Trimming removed 6 bases from V and 1 base from J, with 6 bases in between. Germline V gene lookup returns CDR1 DFQATT and CDR2 SNEGSKA (reference sequence). CDR3 nucleotides: TGCAGTGCAGAGGGGAACACTGAAGCTTTCTTT. This codes for CSAEGNTEAFF.

The chain uses TRBV6-1 and TRBJ1-5, with D unclear. CDR1 is MNHNS and CDR2 is SASEGT in the germline V gene. The CDR3 sequence is 15 residues long. V was pared by 2 bases and J by 11 bases, with 19 bases between. CDR3 residues: CASSESYPPRTAQHF. As DNA, the CDR3 is TGTGCCAGCAGTGAATCCTACCCTCCTCGCACGGCCCAGCATTTT.

The CDR3 sequence: CASSSQDRRPYEQYF. The CDR3, as DNA: TGTGCCAGCAGTTCACAGGACAGGAGGCCCTACGAGCAGTACTTC. The chain combines TRBV27 with TRBJ2-7, with TRBD1 identical over 7 bases. J gave up 2 bases and V 4 bases, and 8 bases lay outside the gene matches. The germline gives CDR1 MNHEY, CDR2 SMNVEV (reference sequence). There are 15 residues in the CDR3.

The chain recombines TRBV6-4 with TRBJ2-1, with 8 bases identical to TRBD2. The V segment lost 5 bases and the J segment 3 bases; nucleotides outside the gene matches: 6. The CDR3 is made up of 15 amino acids. Germline V gene data show CDR1 as MRHNA and CDR2 as SNTAGT. The CDR3 bases are TGTGCCAGCAGTCCTAACGGGGGGGACTACAATGAGCAGTTCTTC. This encodes CASSPNGGDYNEQFF.

This rearrangement joins TRBV5-1 to TRBJ2-2; no firm D call. Germline V gene sequence: CDR1 SGHRS, CDR2 YFSETQ. Trimming shortened V by 4 bases and J by 4 bases, and 11 bases separated the two germline ends. CDR3 length: 14 amino acids. The CDR3 reads CASSHDKITGELFF. CDR3 sequence (DNA): TGCGCCAGCAGCCACGACAAGATCACCGGGGAGCTGTTTTTT. The variable domain in full, completed from reference TRBV5-1 and TRBJ2-2, reads KAGVTQTPRYLIKTRGQQVTLSCSPISGHRSVSWYQQTPGQGLQFLFEYFSETQRNKGNFPGRFSGRQFSNSRSEMNVSTLELGDSALYLCASSHDKITGELFFGEGSRLTVL.

This clone was counted a single time. The chain has TRBV29-1 and TRBJ1-1; 7 nucleotides align to TRBD1. Unmatched junction bases numbered 9, after V lost 0 bases and J lost 8 bases. The germline V gene encodes CDR1 SQVTM and CDR2 ANQGSEA. The CDR3 runs 14 residues. The CDR3 spells CSVEEAVDRVEAFF. As DNA, the CDR3 is TGCAGCGTTGAAGAAGCGGTAGACAGGGTAGAAGCTTTCTTT.

The gene calls are TRBV6-1 and TRBJ2-1, with 11 bases fitting TRBD2. The CDR3 covers 18 residues. The junction had 6 bases not matched to a gene; V was cut back by 2 bases and J by 0 bases. The germline CDR1 and CDR2 sequences are MNHNS and SASEGT. Here the CDR3 reads CASSEIVTSGASYNEQFF. The DNA of the CDR3 is TGTGCCAGCAGTGAAATAGTGACTAGCGGGGCCTCCTACAATGAGCAGTTCTTC.

This chain connects TRBV19 to TRBJ2-7; 9 positions agree with TRBD1. Germline CDR1 reads LNHDA; CDR2 reads SQIVND (reference sequence). V dropped 0 bases and J dropped 3; count of bases not matched to a gene: 3. The CDR3 has 15 residues. The CDR3 protein is CASSIDTGGDYEQYF. The CDR3 DNA reads as TGTGCCAGTAGTATAGATACAGGGGGCGACTACGAGCAGTACTTC.

V is TRBV19 and J is TRBJ2-7; the match to TRBD2 covers 8 bases. CDR3 length: 15 amino acids. Germline CDR1 reads LNHDA; CDR2 reads SQIVND (reference sequence). Losses at the gene ends were 5 bases for V and 0 bases for J; bases not matched to a gene: 6. The CDR3 region is CASSPSSGSSYEQYF. The CDR3 region has the DNA TGTGCCAGTAGTCCCTCGAGCGGGAGCTCCTACGAGCAGTACTTC.

DNA for the CDR3: TGTGCCAGCAGCGGAACCACGGATGAAAAACTGTTTTTT. Amino acid sequence: CASSGTTDEKLFF. The chain couples TRBV9 to TRBJ1-4; unclear D gene. CDR3 length: 13 amino acids. The V gene lost 3 bases and the J gene lost 6 bases, with 9 bases spanning the gap. Germline V gene data show CDR1 as SGDLS and CDR2 as YYNGEE.

This clone was counted once. V gene TRBV7-2 combines with J gene TRBJ1-1, with 7 nucleotides matching TRBD1. Germline CDR1 and CDR2: SGHTA and FQGNSA. After removal of 2 bases from V and 5 bases from J, the junction contained 17 bases not matched to a gene. There are 18 residues in the CDR3. In DNA form, the CDR3 reads TGTGCCAGCAGCTTACTTCATCTCCTCAAGGGGGCAGAAACTGAAGCTTTCTTT. Its protein is CASSLLHLLKGAETEAFF.

The chain combines TRBV5-1 with TRBJ2-3, with a tentative D call TRBD1 (6 bases). CDR1 and CDR2 (germline): SGHRS, YFSETQ. V lost 7 bases to trimming and J lost 2 bases, with 14 bases between them. The CDR3 loop spans 14 amino acids. In DNA, the CDR3 is TGCGCCAGCGCCGTGGGGGCGTACACAGATACGCAGTATTTT. This gives the protein CASAVGAYTDTQYF.

The chain couples TRBV10-3 to TRBJ1-2, with TRBD1 matching 7 bases. The CDR3 runs to 13 residues. The V segment lost 10 bases and the J segment 3 bases; nucleotides outside the gene matches: 8. The germline CDR1 and CDR2 sequences are ENHRY and SYGVKD. CDR3 DNA sequence: TGTGCCACCCCGGCCGGGACAGACTATGGCTACACCTTC. The encoded protein is CATPAGTDYGYTF.

Concerning this clone: The same CDR3 can be traced to other DNA sequences in this sample. The rearrangement uses TRBV9 and TRBJ2-7, with TRBD1 identical over 9 bases. The CDR3 has 14 amino acids. Losses at the gene ends were 0 bases for V and 4 bases for J; bases not matched to a gene: 2. From germline, CDR1 is SGDLS and CDR2 YYNGEE. CDR3 nucleotides: TGTGCCAGCAGCGTAGAGGGGACAGGGTACGAGCAGTACTTC. Residues: CASSVEGTGYEQYF.